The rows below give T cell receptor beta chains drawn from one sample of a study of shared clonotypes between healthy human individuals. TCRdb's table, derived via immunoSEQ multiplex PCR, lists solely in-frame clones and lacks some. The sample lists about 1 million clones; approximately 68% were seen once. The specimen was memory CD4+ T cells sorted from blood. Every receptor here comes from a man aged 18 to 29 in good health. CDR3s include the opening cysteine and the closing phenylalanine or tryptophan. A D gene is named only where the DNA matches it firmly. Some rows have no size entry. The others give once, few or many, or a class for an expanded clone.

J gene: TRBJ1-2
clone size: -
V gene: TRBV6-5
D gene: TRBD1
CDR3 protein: CASRLGQGGYGYTF
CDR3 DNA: TGTGCCAGCAGGTTGGGACAGGGGGGCTATGGCTACACCTTC

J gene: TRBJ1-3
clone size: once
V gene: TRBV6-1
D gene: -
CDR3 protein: CASSERTAAGNTIYF
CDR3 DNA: TGTGCCAGCAGTGAAAGGACGGCCGCTGGAAACACCATATATTTT

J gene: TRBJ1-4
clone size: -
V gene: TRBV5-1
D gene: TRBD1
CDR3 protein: CASSSPGQGAEKLFF
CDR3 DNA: TGCGCCAGCAGCTCCCCGGGACAGGGAGCAGAAAAACTGTTTTTT

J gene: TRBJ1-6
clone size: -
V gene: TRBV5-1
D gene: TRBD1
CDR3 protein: CASSLTQGVNSPLHF
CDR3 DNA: TGCGCCAGCAGCTTGACGCAGGGGGTCAATTCACCCCTCCACTTT

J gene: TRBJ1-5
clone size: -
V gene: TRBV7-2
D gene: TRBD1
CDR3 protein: CASSLFLTGGSQPQHF
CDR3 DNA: TGTGCCAGCAGCTTATTTTTGACAGGGGGCAGTCAGCCCCAGCATTTT

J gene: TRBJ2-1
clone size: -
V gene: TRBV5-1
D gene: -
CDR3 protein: CASSHGQGYNEQFF
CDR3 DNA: TGCGCCAGCAGCCATGGGCAGGGGTACAATGAGCAGTTCTTC

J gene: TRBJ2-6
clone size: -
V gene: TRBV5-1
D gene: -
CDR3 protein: CASSGGAAHSGANVLTF
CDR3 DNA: TGCGCCAGCAGCGGCGGTGCAGCGCACTCTGGGGCCAACGTCCTGACTTTC

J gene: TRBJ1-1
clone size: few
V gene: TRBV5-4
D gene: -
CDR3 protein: CASSNPGNTEAFF
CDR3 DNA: TGTGCCAGCAGCAACCCGGGAAACACTGAAGCTTTCTTT

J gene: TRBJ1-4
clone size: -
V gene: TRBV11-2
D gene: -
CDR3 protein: CASSQWAENEKLFF
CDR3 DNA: TGTGCCAGCAGCCAGTGGGCTGAGAATGAAAAACTGTTTTTT

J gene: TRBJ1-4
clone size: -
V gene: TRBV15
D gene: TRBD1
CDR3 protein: CATSSTGEVVIEKLFF
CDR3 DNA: TGTGCCACCAGCTCGACAGGGGAGGTAGTAATTGAAAAACTGTTTTTT

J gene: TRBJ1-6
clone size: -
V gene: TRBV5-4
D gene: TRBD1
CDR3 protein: CASSATGGNNSPLHF
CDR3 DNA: TGTGCCAGCAGCGCGACAGGGGGCAATAATTCACCCCTCCACTTT

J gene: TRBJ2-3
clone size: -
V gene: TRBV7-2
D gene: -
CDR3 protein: CASSFGDGDTQYF
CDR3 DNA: TGTGCCAGCAGCTTCGGGGATGGAGATACGCAGTATTTT

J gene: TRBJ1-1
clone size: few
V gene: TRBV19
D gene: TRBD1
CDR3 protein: CASSMDRAVAEAFF
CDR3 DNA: TGTGCCAGTAGTATGGACAGGGCGGTAGCTGAAGCTTTCTTT

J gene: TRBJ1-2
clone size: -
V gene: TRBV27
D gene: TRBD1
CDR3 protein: CASSSGGSTGIPYGYTF
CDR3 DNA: TGTGCCAGCAGTTCCGGGGGTTCGACAGGGATCCCGTATGGCTACACCTTC

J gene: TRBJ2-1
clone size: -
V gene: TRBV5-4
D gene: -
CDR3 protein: CASSLVARTTHSYNEQFF
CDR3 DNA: TGTGCCAGCAGCTTGGTGGCCAGGACTACCCACTCCTACAATGAGCAGTTCTTC

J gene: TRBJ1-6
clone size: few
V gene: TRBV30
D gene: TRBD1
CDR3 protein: CAWRWESTGGSPLHF
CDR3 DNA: TGTGCCTGGAGGTGGGAATCGACAGGGGGTTCACCCCTCCACTTT

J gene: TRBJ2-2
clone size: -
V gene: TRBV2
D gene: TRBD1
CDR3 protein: CASRGQGAYTGELFF
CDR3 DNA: TGTGCCAGCAGGGGGCAGGGGGCGTATACCGGGGAGCTGTTTTTT

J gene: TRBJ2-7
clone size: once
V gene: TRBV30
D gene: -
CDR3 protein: CACSVVAPYEQYF
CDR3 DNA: TGTGCCTGTTCCGTCGTAGCCCCTTACGAGCAGTACTTC

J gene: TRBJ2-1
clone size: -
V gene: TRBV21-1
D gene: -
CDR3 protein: CASSPGGFLHSDEQFF
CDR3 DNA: TGTGCCAGCAGCCCCGGCGGGTTCCTTCACAGCGATGAGCAGTTCTTC

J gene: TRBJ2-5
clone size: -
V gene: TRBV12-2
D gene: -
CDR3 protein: CASRSRRTGPRAQETQYF
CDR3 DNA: TGTGCAAGTCGCTCCCGGAGAACAGGGCCGAGAGCTCAAGAGACCCAGTACTTC